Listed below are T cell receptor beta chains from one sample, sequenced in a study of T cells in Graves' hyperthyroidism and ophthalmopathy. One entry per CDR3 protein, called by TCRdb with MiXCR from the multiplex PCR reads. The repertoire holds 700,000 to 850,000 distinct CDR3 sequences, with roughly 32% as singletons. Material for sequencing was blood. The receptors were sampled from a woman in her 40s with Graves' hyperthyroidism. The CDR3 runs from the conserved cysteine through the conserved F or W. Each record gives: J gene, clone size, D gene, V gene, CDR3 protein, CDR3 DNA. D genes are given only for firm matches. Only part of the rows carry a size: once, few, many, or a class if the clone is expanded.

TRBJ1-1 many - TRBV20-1 CSALQNTEAFF TGCAGTGCCTTACAGAACACTGAAGCTTTCTTT
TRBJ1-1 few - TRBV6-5 CASSYGSRGTEAFF TGTGCCAGCAGTTACGGCTCACGTGGGACTGAAGCTTTCTTT
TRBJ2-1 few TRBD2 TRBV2 CASTASGRGNEQFF TGTGCCAGCACGGCTAGCGGGAGAGGCAATGAGCAGTTCTTC
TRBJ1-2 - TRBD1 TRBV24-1 CATSDRDSYGYAF TGTGCCACCAGTGACAGGGACAGCTATGGCTACGCCTTC
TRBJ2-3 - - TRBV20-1 CSARDASLSTDTQYF TGCAGTGCTAGAGACGCCAGCCTGAGCACAGATACGCAGTATTTT
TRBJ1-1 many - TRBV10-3 CASSRQTNTEAFF TGTGCCAGCAGTCGACAGACGAACACTGAAGCTTTCTTT
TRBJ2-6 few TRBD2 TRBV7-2 CASSLGAGGVGANVLTF TGTGCCAGCAGCTTAGGAGCGGGGGGAGTTGGGGCCAACGTCCTGACTTTC
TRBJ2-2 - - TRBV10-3 CAISGLDAGELFF TGTGCCATCAGTGGCTTGGATGCCGGGGAGCTGTTTTTT
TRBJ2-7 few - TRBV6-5 CASSYSTQSGTEQYF TGTGCCAGCAGTTACTCAACTCAGTCAGGGACCGAGCAGTACTTC
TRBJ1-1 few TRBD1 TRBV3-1 CASSLRQGDSTEAFF TGTGCCAGCAGCCTCCGACAGGGTGATAGCACTGAAGCTTTCTTT
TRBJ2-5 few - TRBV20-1 CSAKGPGGKETQYF TGCAGTGCAAAGGGGCCAGGGGGGAAAGAGACCCAGTACTTC
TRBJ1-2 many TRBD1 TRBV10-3 CAITAGQGYGYTF TGTGCCATCACCGCGGGACAGGGTTATGGCTACACCTTC
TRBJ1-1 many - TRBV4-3 CASSQEGGREAFF TGCGCCAGCAGCCAAGAGGGGGGCCGTGAAGCTTTCTTT
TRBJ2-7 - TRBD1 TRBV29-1 CSSFGDRGQIYEQYF TGCAGCTCCTTTGGGGACAGGGGGCAAATCTACGAGCAGTACTTC
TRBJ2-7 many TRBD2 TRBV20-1 CSARAHWTSATYEQYF TGCAGTGCTAGAGCCCACTGGACTAGCGCCACCTACGAGCAGTACTTC
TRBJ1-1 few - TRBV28 CASTPRLEGTEAFF TGTGCCAGCACCCCCCGTTTGGAGGGCACTGAAGCTTTCTTT
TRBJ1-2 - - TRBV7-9 CASSVEDTSGYGYTF TGTGCCAGCAGCGTTGAAGACACCAGTGGCTATGGCTACACCTTC
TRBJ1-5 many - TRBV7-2 CASSLFNQPQHF TGTGCCAGCAGCTTGTTCAATCAGCCCCAGCATTTT
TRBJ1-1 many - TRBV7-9 CASSLGGGSNTEAFF TGTGCCAGCAGCTTAGGAGGGGGGAGCAACACTGAAGCTTTCTTT
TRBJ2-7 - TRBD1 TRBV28 CASSRRDSGPYEQYF TGTGCCAGCTCCCGCCGGGACAGTGGACCCTACGAGCAGTACTTC
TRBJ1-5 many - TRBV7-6 CASSKGPDYNQPQHF TGTGCCAGCAGCAAGGGGCCCGATTACAATCAGCCCCAGCATTTT
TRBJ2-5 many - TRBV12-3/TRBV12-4 CATIRGLRETQYF TGTGCTACAATAAGGGGTCTTCGAGAGACCCAGTACTTC
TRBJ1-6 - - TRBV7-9 CASRLTGDSPLHF TGTGCCAGCAGACTGACAGGAGATTCACCCCTCCACTTT
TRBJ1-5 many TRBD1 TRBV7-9 CASSPSTGHQPQHF TGTGCCAGCAGCCCGTCGACAGGGCATCAGCCCCAGCATTTT
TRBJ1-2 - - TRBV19 CASLQPGPLGGYTF TGTGCCAGCCTACAACCGGGCCCTCTGGGAGGCTACACCTTC
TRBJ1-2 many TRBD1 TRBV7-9 CASSHRDRGHGYTF TGTGCCAGCAGCCACCGGGACAGGGGACATGGCTACACCTTC
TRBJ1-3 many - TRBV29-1 CSVQPSGNTIYF TGCAGCGTTCAGCCTTCTGGAAACACCATATATTTT
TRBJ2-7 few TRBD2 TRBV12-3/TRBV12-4 CASSFGGGRYEQYF TGTGCCAGCAGTTTTGGCGGGGGGAGATACGAGCAGTACTTC
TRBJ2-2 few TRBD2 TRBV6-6 CASSFGGGRTGELFF TGTGCCAGCAGTTTCGGGGGGGGGCGGACCGGGGAGCTGTTTTTT
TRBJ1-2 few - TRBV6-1 CASRAGADGLYGYTF TGTGCCAGCAGGGCAGGGGCGGACGGCCTCTATGGCTACACCTTC
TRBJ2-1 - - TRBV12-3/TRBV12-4 CASSLQTARNNEQFF TGTGCCAGCAGTTTGCAGACAGCGCGAAACAATGAGCAGTTCTTC
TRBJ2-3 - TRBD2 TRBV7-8 CASSTRTSGFTDTQYF TGTGCCAGCAGCACACGGACTAGCGGCTTTACAGATACGCAGTATTTT
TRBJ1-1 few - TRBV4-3 CASSQERTALAFEAFF TGCGCCAGCAGCCAAGAAAGGACAGCTTTAGCTTTTGAAGCTTTCTTT
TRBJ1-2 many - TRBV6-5 CASSYSTDLGGYTF TGTGCCAGCAGTTACTCCACAGACCTGGGGGGCTACACCTTC
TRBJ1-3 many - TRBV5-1 CASSLDRGNTIYF TGTGCCAGTAGTTTGGACAGAGGAAACACCATATATTTT
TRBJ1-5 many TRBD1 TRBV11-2 CASSLYRGKPQHF TGTGCCAGCAGCTTATACAGGGGAAAGCCCCAGCATTTT
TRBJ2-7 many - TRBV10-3 CAISGTGREQYF TGTGCCATCAGTGGCACAGGGCGCGAGCAGTACTTC
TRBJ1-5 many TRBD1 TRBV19 CASRGGQTHQPQHF TGTGCCAGTAGGGGGGGACAGACCCATCAGCCCCAGCATTTT
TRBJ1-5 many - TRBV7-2 CASSLDPAGGGGQPQHF TGTGCCAGCAGCTTAGACCCGGCGGGGGGTGGGGGCCAGCCCCAGCATTTT
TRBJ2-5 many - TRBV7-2 CASSLRRRYQETQYF TGTGCCAGCAGCTTACGGAGGCGGTACCAAGAGACCCAGTACTTC